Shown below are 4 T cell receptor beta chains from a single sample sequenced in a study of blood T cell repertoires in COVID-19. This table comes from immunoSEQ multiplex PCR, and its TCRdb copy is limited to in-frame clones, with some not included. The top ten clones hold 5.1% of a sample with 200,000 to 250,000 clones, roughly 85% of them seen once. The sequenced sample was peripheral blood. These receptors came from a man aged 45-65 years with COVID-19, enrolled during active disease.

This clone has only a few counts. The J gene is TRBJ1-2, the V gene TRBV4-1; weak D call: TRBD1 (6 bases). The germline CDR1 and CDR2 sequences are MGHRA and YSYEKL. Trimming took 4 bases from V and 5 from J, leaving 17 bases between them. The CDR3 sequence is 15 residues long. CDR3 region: CASSLDPRGRYGYTF. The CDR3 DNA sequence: TGCGCCAGCAGCCTGGACCCCAGGGGAAGATATGGCTACACCTTC.

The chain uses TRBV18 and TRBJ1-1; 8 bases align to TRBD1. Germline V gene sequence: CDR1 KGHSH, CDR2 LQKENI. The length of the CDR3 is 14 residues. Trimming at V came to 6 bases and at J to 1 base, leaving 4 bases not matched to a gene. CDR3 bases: TGTGCCAGCTCTCCCAGGGGGCAGAACACTGAAGCTTTCTTT. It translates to CASSPRGQNTEAFF.

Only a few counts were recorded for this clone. The CDR3 nucleotides are TGTGCCAGCTCACCAGCTCCTGGACAGGGTTACTATGGCTACACCTTC. Amino acids: CASSPAPGQGYYGYTF. This sequence joins TRBV18 and TRBJ1-2, with 8 positions matching TRBD1. CDR1 KGHSH and CDR2 LQKENI come from the germline V gene. This CDR3 contains 16 residues. V was pared by 2 bases and J by 3 bases, with 8 bases of the junction left unmatched.

CDR3 sequence (DNA): TGTGCCAGCACCCCGGCCGGGGGATACTACGAGCAGTACTTC. Residues: CASTPAGGYYEQYF. The chain combines TRBV14 with TRBJ2-7; TRBD2 might be the D (6 bases). This CDR3 contains 14 residues. Germline V gene data show CDR1 as SGHDN and CDR2 as FVKESK. V shed 7 bases and J shed 3 bases, with 16 bases lying between them.